The source of this T cell receptor (beta chain) is a study of a mutant IDH1 vaccine in newly diagnosed glioma. The time point: week 47, end of study. A single vaccine dose contained 300 ug of mutant IDH1 20-mer peptide, and topical imiquimod was used with it. CDR1 GTSNPN and CDR2 SVGIG come from the germline V gene (reference sequence). Deletions cut 5 bases from V and 5 bases from J, with 15 bases between. The CDR3 loop spans 13 amino acids. Sequenced by immunoSEQ multiplex PCR; TCRdb stores in-frame clones only, minus some. Of about 40,000 clones in the sample, less than 85% were seen once. This clone is medium-sized (0.01 to 0.1%) in the sample. Its specificity is not known.

Sequencing used PBMCs, obtained from a glioma patient whose treatment included an IDH1 peptide vaccine. V gene TRBV30 combines with J gene TRBJ1-1; D ambiguous. The TCR was taken from a man aged 18 to 29 with glioma. Some clones in this sample may be carry-over from other donors' samples. CDR3 nucleotide sequence: TGTGCCTGGGACTTCCAATCGGGGACTGAAGCTTTCTTT. It translates to CAWDFQSGTEAFF.